The source of this T cell receptor (beta chain) is a study of beta chain features in type 1 diabetes. Across the whole study: Sorted cells numbering roughly 98,000,000 were examined across all samples. Study results and caveats: Researchers report that Type 1 diabetes patients had moderately but significantly shorter TCRB CDR3s across all four CD4+ subsets. Within patients, naive, central memory and Treg TCRB repertoires seemed more similar than within healthy donors.

This CDR3 is 13 amino acids long. Trimming took 5 bases from V and 7 from J, leaving 14 bases between them. Germline-derived CDR1 and CDR2 are SGHTA and FQGTGA. Since all of the isolated RNA was reverse transcribed, expressed TCRB transcripts were what got sequenced. The assay was immunoSEQ multiplex PCR, and TCRdb's table has in-frame clones only and misses some. The data contain under 800,000 clones, around 16% of them singletons. Note on this clone: The antigen is not known.

This clonotype was obtained from a man aged 18 to 35 in good health. This chain joins TRBV7-3 and TRBJ1-1, with a tentative D call TRBD1 (6 bases). Sequenced material: naive CD4+ T cells from blood. CDR3 amino acids: CASSVGTTVEAFF. The CDR3 coding sequence is TGTGCCAGCAGCGTCGGGACAACGGTTGAAGCTTTCTTT.